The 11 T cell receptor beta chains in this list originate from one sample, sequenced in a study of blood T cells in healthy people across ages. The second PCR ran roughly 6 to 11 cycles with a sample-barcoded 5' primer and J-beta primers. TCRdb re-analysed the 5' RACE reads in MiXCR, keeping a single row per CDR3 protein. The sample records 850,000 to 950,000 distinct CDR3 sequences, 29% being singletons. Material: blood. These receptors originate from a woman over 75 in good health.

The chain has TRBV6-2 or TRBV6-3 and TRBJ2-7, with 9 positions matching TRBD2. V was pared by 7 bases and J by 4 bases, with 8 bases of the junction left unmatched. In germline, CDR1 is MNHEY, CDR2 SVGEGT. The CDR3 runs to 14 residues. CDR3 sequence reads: CASTEGLAEYEQYF. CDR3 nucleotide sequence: TGTGCCAGCACCGAGGGACTAGCAGAGTACGAGCAGTACTTC.

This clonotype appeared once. CDR3 in amino acids: CASSSPLRTGSYEQFF. Here the CDR3 DNA reads TGTGCCAGCAGTTCCCCGCTTAGGACAGGCTCCTACGAGCAGTTCTTC. The chain combines TRBV6-6 with TRBJ2-1, with 7 bases aligning to TRBD1. Losses at the gene ends were 4 bases for V and 10 bases for J; bases not matched to a gene: 16. The CDR3 has 16 amino acids. Per germline, CDR1 MNHNY and CDR2 SVGAGI (reference sequence).

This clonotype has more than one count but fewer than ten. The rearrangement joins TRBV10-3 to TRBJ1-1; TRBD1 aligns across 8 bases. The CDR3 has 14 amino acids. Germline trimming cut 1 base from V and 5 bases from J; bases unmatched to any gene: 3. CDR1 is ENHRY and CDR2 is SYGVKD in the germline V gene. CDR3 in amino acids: CAISEWTGRTEAFF. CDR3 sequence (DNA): TGTGCCATCAGTGAGTGGACAGGGCGTACTGAAGCTTTCTTT.

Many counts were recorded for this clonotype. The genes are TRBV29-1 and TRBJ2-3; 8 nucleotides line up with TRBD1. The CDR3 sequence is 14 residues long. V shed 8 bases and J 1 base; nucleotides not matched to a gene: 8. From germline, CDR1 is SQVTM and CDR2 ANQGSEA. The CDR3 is CSTSGGLGTDTQYF. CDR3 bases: TGCAGCACTTCAGGGGGCCTAGGCACAGATACGCAGTATTTT.

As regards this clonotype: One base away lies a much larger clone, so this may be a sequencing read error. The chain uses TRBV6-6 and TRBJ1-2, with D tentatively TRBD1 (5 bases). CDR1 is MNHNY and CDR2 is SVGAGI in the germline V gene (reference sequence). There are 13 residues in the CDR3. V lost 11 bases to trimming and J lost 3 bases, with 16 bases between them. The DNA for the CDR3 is TGTGCCGGCTCCCCAGGGATTGACTATGGCTACACCTTC. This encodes CAGSPGIDYGYTF.

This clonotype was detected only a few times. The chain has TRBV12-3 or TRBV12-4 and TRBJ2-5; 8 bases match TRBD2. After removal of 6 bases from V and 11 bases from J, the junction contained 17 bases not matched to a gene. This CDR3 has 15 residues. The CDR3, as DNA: TGTGCCAGCAGCCCTACGGGGGGGAACTACAATGAGCAGTACTTC. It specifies CASSPTGGNYNEQYF.

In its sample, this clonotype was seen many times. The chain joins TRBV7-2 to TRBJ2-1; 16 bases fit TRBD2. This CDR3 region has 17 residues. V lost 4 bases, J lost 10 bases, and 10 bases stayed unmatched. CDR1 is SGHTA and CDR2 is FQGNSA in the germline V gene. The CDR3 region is CASSSQGTSGGGREQFF. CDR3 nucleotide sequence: TGTGCCAGCAGCTCCCAGGGGACTAGCGGGGGGGGCCGGGAGCAGTTCTTC. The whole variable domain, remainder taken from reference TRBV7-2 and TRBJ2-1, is GAGVSQSPSNKVTEKGKDVELRCDPISGHTALYWYRQSLGQGLEFLIYFQGNSAPDKSGLPSDRFSAERTGGSVSTLTIQRTQQEDSAVYLCASSSQGTSGGGREQFFGPGTRLTVL.

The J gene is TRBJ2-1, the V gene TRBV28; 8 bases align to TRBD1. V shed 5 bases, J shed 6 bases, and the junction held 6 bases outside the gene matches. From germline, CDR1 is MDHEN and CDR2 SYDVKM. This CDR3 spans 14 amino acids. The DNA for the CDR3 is TGTGCCAGCAGTACAGGGGGGTACGGCAATGAGCAGTTCTTC. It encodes CASSTGGYGNEQFF.

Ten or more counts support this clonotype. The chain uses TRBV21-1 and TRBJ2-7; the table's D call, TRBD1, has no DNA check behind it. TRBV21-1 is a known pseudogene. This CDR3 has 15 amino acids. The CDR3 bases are TGTGCCAGCAGCATTTGGGGAAACAGGGGGAACGAGCAGTACTTC. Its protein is CASSIWGNRGNEQYF.

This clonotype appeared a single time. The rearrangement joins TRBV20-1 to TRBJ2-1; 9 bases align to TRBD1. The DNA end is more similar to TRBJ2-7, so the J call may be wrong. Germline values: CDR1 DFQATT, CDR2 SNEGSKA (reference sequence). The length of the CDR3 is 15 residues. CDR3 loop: CSARAGTGYYNEQYF. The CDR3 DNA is TGCAGTGCTAGAGCCGGGACAGGGTACTACAATGAGCAGTACTTC.

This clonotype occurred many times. The DNA for the CDR3 is TGCAGCGTTAAGAGGGAAGAGACCCAGTACTTC. Encoded protein: CSVKREETQYF. The chain couples TRBV29-1 to TRBJ2-5; a weak D match, TRBD2 (5 bases). The germline V gene has CDR1 SQVTM and CDR2 ANQGSEA. Trimming took 5 bases from V and 3 from J, leaving 7 bases between them. CDR3 length: 11 residues.